This T cell receptor (beta chain) was captured in a study of vaccination and CD4 T cells after COVID-19 (dated by TCRdb to the early 2020s). In the study overall: SARS-CoV-2 positivity had been established in the convalescent patients by nasal swab PCR, and mild disease was recorded in nine of these patients and severe disease in one. The convalescent cohort included six males and four females, with two Hispanic individuals, seven Caucasians, two Asians and one multiracial person. Control cultures received a CEFX viral epitope pool as the positive control, an HIV-1 Nef peptide pool as the negative control, or no peptide. Post-COVID blood samples were collected from convalescent patients a median of approximately 100 days after diagnosis, with a range of about 30 to 161 days. In around nine COVID-19 convalescent patients and a handful of infection-naive healthy vaccine recipients, the spike-specific CD4+ TCR repertoire before mRNA vaccination was compared with the repertoire after mRNA vaccination. Overlapping spike peptide pools from SARS-CoV-2 and from the common cold coronaviruses HCoV-NL63, HCoV-OC43 and HCoV-229E were used as culture stimuli. Two doses of either the Pfizer-BioNTech BNT162b2 vaccine (n=8) or the Moderna mRNA-1273 vaccine (n=2) were administered to participants. Post-vaccine blood samples were collected a median of approximately eleven weeks after the second vaccine dose, ranging from about 13 to 250 days. What the research found in general, with its limitations: An increase in the median number of SARS-CoV-2-reactive clonotypes from approximately 21 after infection to some 38 after vaccination was observed, but the change was not found to be significant. The study included relatively few convalescent patients and did not analyze early timepoints after natural infection. Among the post-vaccine SARS-CoV-2-reactive clones in convalescent patients, a median around 90% showed up only after vaccination, which suggests vaccine-specific priming. In convalescent patients, nearly all vaccine-specific clones (304 of 307) were found to be mono-reactive for SARS-CoV-2 spike rather than cross-reactive with common cold coronaviruses.

Library preparation used PCR. DNA from cultured CD4+ T cells underwent TCR sequencing with the Oncomine TCR Beta short-read assay at the Johns Hopkins FTIC core. The QIAamp micro DNA kit was used to extract genomic DNA from the cultured CD4+ T cells. Oncomine TCR Beta libraries from cultured CD4+ T cells were pooled using unique dual indexes and sequenced on an Illumina iSeq 100. As for the original processing: Non-productive sequences were removed, and CDR3s that did not start with C, did not end with F or W, or were shorter than 7 amino acids were discarded. The MANAFEST web application identified antigen-specific clonotypes by comparing peptide-stimulated wells against reference wells and other culture wells. Positive clones required FDR below 0.05, an odds ratio above 5, and productive frequency above 0.1% in at least two of three replicate wells. A clonotype counted as cross-reactive if it showed significant expansion both in the SARS-CoV-2 spike wells and in at least one common cold coronavirus spike condition. Similarity between CDR3 sequences was evaluated in R version 3.6.1 using Levenshtein distances (stringdist) and unrooted phylogenetic trees (ape). The public reads were reanalyzed by TCRdb: fastp trimming at Q25, MiXCR alignment, in-frame beta chains only. Each entry is one CDR3 protein sequence, shown with its most common DNA and genes. These V and J calls are TCRdb output, not the study's own analysis. The table for this sample lists 15,000 or so distinct CDR3 sequences; under 60% of them were counted only once. Of the sample, around 16% falls within the top ten clones.

This clonotype was recorded a few times. Its antigen remains unidentified. Within one base of it there is no much larger clone, and no base qualities were kept. Explained via the paper, the treatment or condition label denotes: approximately 9-day PBMC culture with coronavirus spike peptide pools or control peptides (ViraFEST assay). To expand antigen-specific T cells with peptide pools and then pick out the expanded clonotypes through TCR sequencing, the study relied on the ViraFEST assay. The positive SARS-CoV-2 PCR tests of the convalescent patients were dated from March to December 2020, before the Alpha, Beta and Delta variants emerged in the United States. Two million PBMCs per well were cultured in IMDM with approximately 4.9% human AB serum and approximately 10 IU/ml IL-2, plus 10 ug/ml peptide pools. Half of the culture medium was replaced with fresh IL-2-containing medium on days 3 and 7. CD4+ T cells were isolated after roughly nine days of culture through negative selection using the EasySep CD4+ T cell isolation kit. Ficoll-Paque Plus gradient centrifugation was used to isolate PBMCs from whole blood, and the isolated PBMCs were then either used fresh or cryopreserved at -140C. Each culture condition was generally run in triplicate wells.

From cysteine to phenylalanine, the CDR3 is 13 amino acids long. CDR3 DNA is the only sequence kept; it has 39 bases, read in frame from the first base. CDR1 and CDR2, looked up from the germline V gene, are SGHTA and FQGNSA. The V and J ends are trimmed by 2 bases and 1 base, leaving 5 bases between them. The material was CD4+ T cells from blood, cultured in vitro, obtained before SARS-CoV-2 vaccination. The chain is made from TRBV7-2 and TRBJ2-5; the D gene assignment is ambiguous. The TCR comes from a human donor who had recovered from COVID-19. The nucleotide sequence reads as follows: TGTGCCAGCAGCTTACAGTCCCAAGAGACCCAGTACTTC. This gives the protein CASSLQSQETQYF.